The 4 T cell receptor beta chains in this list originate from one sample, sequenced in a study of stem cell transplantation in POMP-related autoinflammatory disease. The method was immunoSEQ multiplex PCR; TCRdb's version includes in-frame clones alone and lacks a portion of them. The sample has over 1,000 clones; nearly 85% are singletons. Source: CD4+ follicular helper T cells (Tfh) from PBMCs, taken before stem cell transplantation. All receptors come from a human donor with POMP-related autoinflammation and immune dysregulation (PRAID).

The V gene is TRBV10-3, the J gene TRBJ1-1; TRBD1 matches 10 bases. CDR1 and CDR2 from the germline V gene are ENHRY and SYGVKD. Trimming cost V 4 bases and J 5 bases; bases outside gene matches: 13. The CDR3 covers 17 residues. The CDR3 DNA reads TGTGCCATCAGTGCCTTATCAGGGGGGACAGGGGAGACTGAAGCTTTCTTT. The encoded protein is CAISALSGGTGETEAFF.

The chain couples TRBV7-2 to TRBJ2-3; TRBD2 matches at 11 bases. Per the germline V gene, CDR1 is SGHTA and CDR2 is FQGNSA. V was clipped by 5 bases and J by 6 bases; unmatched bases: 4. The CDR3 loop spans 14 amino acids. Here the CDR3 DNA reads TGTGCCAGCAGCCCACGGACTAGCGGGGATACGCAGTATTTT. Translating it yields CASSPRTSGDTQYF.

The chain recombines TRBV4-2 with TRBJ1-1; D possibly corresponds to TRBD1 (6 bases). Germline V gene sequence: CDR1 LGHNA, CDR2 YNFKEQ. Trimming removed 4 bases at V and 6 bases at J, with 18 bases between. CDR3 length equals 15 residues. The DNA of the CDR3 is TGTGCCAGCAGCCCCACCGGGACATGGGGCGCTGAAGCTTTCTTT. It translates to CASSPTGTWGAEAFF.

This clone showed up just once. The CDR3 region is CASSARDSYGYTF. CDR3 DNA: TGTGCCAGCAGTGCACGGGATTCCTATGGCTACACCTTC. The V call is TRBV2, the J call TRBJ1-2, with D unclear. Trimming removed 4 bases at V and 4 bases at J, with 10 bases between. Per the germline V gene, CDR1 is SNHLY and CDR2 is FYNNEI. This CDR3 contains 13 residues.